These 13 T cell receptor beta chains came from one sample sequenced in a study of T-cell memory formation after mild COVID-19. TCRdb re-derived calls from the 5' RACE reads in MiXCR, one entry per CDR3 protein. The sample lists about 600,000 distinct CDR3 sequences; less than 25% were seen once. Source material: PBMCs or a T cell subset sorted from them (not recorded which). These receptors were collected from an adult woman who had mild COVID-19 (a few samples of this study predate the infection). Cell type and time point are not known.

The J gene is TRBJ2-5, the V gene TRBV14; no clear D. The V gene lost 3 bases and the J gene lost 1 base, with 12 bases spanning the gap. The CDR3 length is 15 residues. Germline CDR1 SGHDN, CDR2 FVKESK. The CDR3 nucleotides are TGTGCCAGCAGCCACGGCAGTTGGGCCCAAGAGACCCAGTACTTC. This sequence encodes CASSHGSWAQETQYF.

This clonotype was seen a few times. The chain employs TRBV2 and TRBJ2-3; D is unresolved. The germline gives CDR1 SNHLY, CDR2 FYNNEI. This CDR3 is 13 amino acids long. Deletions cut 3 bases from V and 2 bases from J, with 6 bases between. The chain's CDR3 is CASSDLPTDTQYF. The DNA for the CDR3 is TGTGCCAGCAGTGACCTCCCCACAGATACGCAGTATTTT.

This chain connects TRBV2 to TRBJ1-2, with D unclear. CDR3 length: 10 amino acids. Germline lookup yields CDR1 SNHLY and CDR2 FYNNEI. V was trimmed by 7 bases and J by 8 bases, leaving 8 bases between them. The CDR3 DNA follows: TGTGCCAGCAAGGAGTTCGGCTACACCTTC. This gives the protein CASKEFGYTF. Drawing the rest from reference TRBV2 and TRBJ1-2, the complete variable domain is EPEVTQTPSHQVTQMGQEVILRCVPISNHLYFYWYRQILGQKVEFLVSFYNNEISEKSEIFDDQFSVERPDGSNFTLKIRSTKLEDSAMYFCASKEFGYTFGSGTRLTVV.

This clonotype was seen more than once but under ten times. The V gene is TRBV3-1, the J gene TRBJ1-2; tentative D call: TRBD1 (6 bases). The CDR3 runs to 14 residues. V dropped 4 bases and J dropped 6 bases, with 15 bases sitting between them. Germline loops: CDR1 LGHDT, CDR2 YNNKEL (reference sequence). Written as DNA, the CDR3 is TGTGCCAGCAGCCCCGCAGGGGACCGACATGGCTACACCTTC. Residues: CASSPAGDRHGYTF.

This clonotype was counted a few times. The rearrangement links TRBV11-2 to TRBJ2-1; the D gene is possibly TRBD1 (6 bases). Between the trimmed V and J ends, which lost 5 bases and 2 bases, there was a span of 19 bases. The V gene's germline CDR1 is SGHAT and CDR2 FQNNGV. The CDR3 extends over 17 amino acids. CDR3 coding DNA: TGTGCCAGCAGCCCCAGCCCACAGGGCCCTACCTACAATGAGCAGTTCTTC. Amino acid sequence: CASSPSPQGPTYNEQFF.

The chain joins TRBV5-1 to TRBJ2-7; 10 bases are shared with TRBD2. This CDR3 is 15 amino acids long. Germline V lookup: CDR1 SGHRS, CDR2 YFSETQ. J gave up 4 bases and V 0 bases, and 4 bases lay outside the gene matches. The DNA for the CDR3 is TGCGCCAGCAGCTTGGCCCTAGCGGGGGTATACGAGCAGTACTTC. Translation: CASSLALAGVYEQYF.

The chain carries TRBV7-3 and TRBJ2-1, with 10 bases matching TRBD2. V lost 0 bases and J lost 6; bases outside the gene matches: 2. Germline-derived CDR1 and CDR2 are SGHTA and FQGTGA. The CDR3 loop spans 15 amino acids. CDR3 region: CASSLTLAGVNEQFF. As DNA, the CDR3 is TGTGCCAGCAGCTTAACTCTAGCGGGAGTCAATGAGCAGTTCTTC.

This clonotype was detected a few times. The chain links TRBV7-2 to TRBJ1-2; maybe TRBD1 (6 bases). The CDR3 runs to 14 residues. The germline V gene has CDR1 SGHTA and CDR2 FQGNSA. The V and J ends lost 4 bases and 4 bases respectively, with 13 bases between them. In DNA form, the CDR3 reads TGTGCCAGCAGCTCCAACAGGGATCGCTATGGCTACACCTTC. As protein: CASSSNRDRYGYTF.

The table lists this clonotype with a count of one. This rearrangement joins TRBV5-1 to TRBJ2-5; TRBD1 matches 7 bases. This CDR3 spans 12 amino acids. The J segment lost 5 bases and the V segment lost 5 bases, leaving 3 bases of the junction unmatched. The germline CDR1 and CDR2 sequences are SGHRS and YFSETQ. CDR3: CASSKDRETQYF. CDR3 in DNA: TGCGCCAGCAGTAAGGACAGGGAGACCCAGTACTTC.

The chain joins TRBV24-1 to TRBJ2-6, with 7 bases lining up with TRBD1. V lost 4 bases, J lost 0 bases, and 11 bases stayed unmatched. Per the germline V gene, CDR1 is KGHDR and CDR2 is SFDVKD. This CDR3 is 19 amino acids long. CDR3 sequence: CATSENPGQANSGANVLTF. The CDR3 DNA follows: TGTGCCACCAGTGAGAACCCCGGACAGGCGAACTCTGGGGCCAACGTCCTGACTTTC.

This clonotype showed up many times. The V call is TRBV7-8, the J call TRBJ1-1, with 7 bases that match TRBD1. Per germline, CDR1 SGHVS and CDR2 FQNEAQ. J gave up 1 base and V 0 bases, and 2 bases lay outside the gene matches. The CDR3 is made up of 15 amino acids. CDR3 in amino acids: CASSLAGQANTEAFF. The CDR3 DNA sequence: TGTGCCAGCAGCTTAGCCGGACAGGCGAACACTGAAGCTTTCTTT. The whole variable domain, remainder taken from reference TRBV7-8 and TRBJ1-1, is GAGVSQSPRYKVAKRGQDVALRCDPISGHVSLFWYQQALGQGPEFLTYFQNEAQLDKSGLPSDRFFAERPEGSVSTLKIQRTQQEDSAVYLCASSLAGQANTEAFFGQGTRLTVV.

This clonotype occurred a few times. This chain joins TRBV12-3 or TRBV12-4 and TRBJ2-2; 8 bases fit TRBD1. This CDR3 contains 15 residues. V dropped 5 bases and J dropped 1; count of bases not matched to a gene: 3. The CDR3 here is CASSHDRGNTGELFF. CDR3 in DNA: TGTGCCAGCAGTCACGACAGGGGGAACACCGGGGAGCTGTTTTTT.

The V gene is TRBV6-2 or TRBV6-3, the J gene TRBJ1-5; TRBD1 is a possible D gene (6 bases). V was clipped by 2 bases and J by 8 bases, with 16 bases between them. The CDR3 is 15 amino acids. Germline CDR1 is MNHEY and CDR2 is SVGEGT. CDR3 region: CASSYRWGQGEPQHF. CDR3 DNA: TGTGCCAGCAGTTACCGGTGGGGGCAGGGCGAGCCCCAGCATTTT.